This TCR beta chain emerged from a study of technical replicates of blood from several donors. Germline values: CDR1 SGHVS, CDR2 FNYEAQ. Trimming removed 5 bases from V and 1 base from J; junction bases left unmatched: 5. This CDR3 is 16 amino acids long. The assay was immunoSEQ multiplex PCR, and TCRdb's table has in-frame clones only and misses some. The sample lists 9,500 to 15,000 clones; 80% to 95% were seen once. V gene TRBV7-6 combines with J gene TRBJ2-2; 9 positions match TRBD2. This TCR came from a human donor in good health. Sequenced material: PBMCs. DNA for the CDR3: TGTGCCAGCAGCACCCAAGCGGGAGGGAACACCGGGGAGCTGTTTTTT. Its translation: CASSTQAGGNTGELFF. Full variable domain (outside the CDR3, taken from reference TRBV7-6 and TRBJ2-2): GAGVSQSPRYKVTKRGQDVALRCDPISGHVSLYWYRQALGQGPEFLTYFNYEAQQDKSGLPNDRFSAERPEGSISTLTIQRTEQRDSAMYRCASSTQAGGNTGELFFGEGSRLTVL.